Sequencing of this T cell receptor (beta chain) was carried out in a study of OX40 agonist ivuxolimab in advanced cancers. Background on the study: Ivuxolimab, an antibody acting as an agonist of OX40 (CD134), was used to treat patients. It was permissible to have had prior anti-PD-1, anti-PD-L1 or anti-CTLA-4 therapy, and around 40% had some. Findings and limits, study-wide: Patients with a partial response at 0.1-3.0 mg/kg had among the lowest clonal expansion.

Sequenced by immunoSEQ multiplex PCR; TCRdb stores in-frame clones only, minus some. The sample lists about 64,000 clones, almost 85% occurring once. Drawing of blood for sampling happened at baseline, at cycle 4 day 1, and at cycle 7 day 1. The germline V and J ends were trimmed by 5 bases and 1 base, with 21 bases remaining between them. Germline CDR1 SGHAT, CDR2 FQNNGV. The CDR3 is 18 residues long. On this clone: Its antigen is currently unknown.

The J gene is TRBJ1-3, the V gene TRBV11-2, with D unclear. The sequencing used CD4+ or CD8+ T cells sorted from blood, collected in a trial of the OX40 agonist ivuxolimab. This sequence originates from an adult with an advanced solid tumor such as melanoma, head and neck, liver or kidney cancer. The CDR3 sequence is CASSPNWAAAYSGNTIYF. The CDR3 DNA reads TGTGCCAGCAGCCCAAATTGGGCAGCTGCCTATTCTGGAAACACCATATATTTT.